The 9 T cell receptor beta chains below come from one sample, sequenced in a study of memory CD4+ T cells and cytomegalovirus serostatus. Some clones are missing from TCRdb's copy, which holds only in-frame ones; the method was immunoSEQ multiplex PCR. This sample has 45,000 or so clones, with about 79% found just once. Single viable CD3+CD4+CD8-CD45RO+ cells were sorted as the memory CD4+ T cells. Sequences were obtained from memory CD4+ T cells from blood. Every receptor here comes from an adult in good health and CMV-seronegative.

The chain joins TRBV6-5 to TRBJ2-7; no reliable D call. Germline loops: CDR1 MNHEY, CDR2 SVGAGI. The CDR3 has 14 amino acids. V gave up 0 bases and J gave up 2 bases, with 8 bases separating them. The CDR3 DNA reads TGTGCCAGCAGTTACTCTAGAAGCGCCTACGAGCAGTACTTC. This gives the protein CASSYSRSAYEQYF.

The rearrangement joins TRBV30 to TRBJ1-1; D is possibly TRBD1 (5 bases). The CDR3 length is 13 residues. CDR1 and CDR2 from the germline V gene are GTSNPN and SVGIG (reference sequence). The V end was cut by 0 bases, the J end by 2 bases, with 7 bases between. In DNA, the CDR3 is TGTGCCTGGAGTGTACAGGCTAACACTGAAGCTTTCTTT. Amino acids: CAWSVQANTEAFF.

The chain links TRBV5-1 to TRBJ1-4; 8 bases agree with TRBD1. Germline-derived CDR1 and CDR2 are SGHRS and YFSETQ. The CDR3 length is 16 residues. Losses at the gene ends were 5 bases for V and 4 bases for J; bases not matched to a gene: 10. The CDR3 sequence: CASRFGTGGNNEKLFF. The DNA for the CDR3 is TGCGCCAGCAGATTCGGGACAGGCGGTAATAATGAAAAACTGTTTTTT.

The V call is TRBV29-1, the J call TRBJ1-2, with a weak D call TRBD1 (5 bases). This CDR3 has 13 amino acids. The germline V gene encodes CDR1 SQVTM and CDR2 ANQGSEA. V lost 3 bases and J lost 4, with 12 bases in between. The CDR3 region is CSVETEGLYGYTF. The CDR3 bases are TGCAGCGTTGAGACGGAGGGACTCTATGGCTACACCTTC.

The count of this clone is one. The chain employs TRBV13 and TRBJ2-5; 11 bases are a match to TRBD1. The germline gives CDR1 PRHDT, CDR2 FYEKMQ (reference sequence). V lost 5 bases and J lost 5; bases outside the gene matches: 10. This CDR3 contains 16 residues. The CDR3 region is CASSGLGTGGEETQYF. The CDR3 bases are TGTGCCAGCAGCGGGCTTGGGACAGGGGGTGAGGAGACCCAGTACTTC.

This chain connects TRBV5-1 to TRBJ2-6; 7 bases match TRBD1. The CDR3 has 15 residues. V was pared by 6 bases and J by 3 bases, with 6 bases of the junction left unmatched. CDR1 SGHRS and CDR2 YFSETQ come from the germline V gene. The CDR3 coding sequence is TGCGCCAGCACGATACAGGGGAATGGGGCCAACGTCCTGACTTTC. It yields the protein CASTIQGNGANVLTF.

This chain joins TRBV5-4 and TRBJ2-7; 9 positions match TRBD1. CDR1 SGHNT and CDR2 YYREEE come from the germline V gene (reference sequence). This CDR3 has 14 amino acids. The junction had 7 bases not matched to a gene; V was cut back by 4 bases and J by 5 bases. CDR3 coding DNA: TGTGCCAGCAGCCGGGACAGGGTTATCGACGAGCAGTACTTC. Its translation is CASSRDRVIDEQYF.

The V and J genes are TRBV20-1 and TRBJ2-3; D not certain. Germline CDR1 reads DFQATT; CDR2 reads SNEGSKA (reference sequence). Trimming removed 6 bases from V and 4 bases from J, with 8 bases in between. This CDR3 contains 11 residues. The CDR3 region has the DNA TGCAGTGCCCAGGTCGCAGATACGCAGTATTTT. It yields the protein CSAQVADTQYF.

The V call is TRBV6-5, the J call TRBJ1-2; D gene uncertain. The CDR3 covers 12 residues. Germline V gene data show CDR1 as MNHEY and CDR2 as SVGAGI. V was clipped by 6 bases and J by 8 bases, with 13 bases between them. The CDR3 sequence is CASSDPRWGYTF. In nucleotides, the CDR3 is TGTGCCAGCAGCGACCCAAGGTGGGGCTACACCTTC.